This T cell receptor (beta chain) appears in the sequencing data of a study of radiation and T cells in renal cell carcinoma. Study in general: Nephrectomy followed 15 Gy stereotactic body radiation by 4 weeks. Study-wide results and limits: Baseline intratumoral clonotype presence is unknown without pretreatment biopsies. Top tumor clonotypes rose in blood 2 weeks post-radiation, then contracted.

Germline loops: CDR1 SGHTA, CDR2 FQGNSA. With 3 bases removed from V and 8 bases from J, the gap between germline ends came to 11 bases. This CDR3 is 14 amino acids long. This sample's time point: baseline pretreatment blood. Indicated treatment: 15 Gy SBRT to primary tumor, nephrectomy 4 weeks later. Method: immunoSEQ multiplex PCR; TCRdb's copy keeps in-frame clones and lacks some. The sample gives 95,000 to 150,000 clones, roughly 85% of which show up once; around 3% is in the top ten. In the case of this clone: Its antigen is currently unknown.

The material sequenced was blood, taken from a patient whose treatment included radiotherapy and nephrectomy. The origin of this receptor is a woman aged 55 to 70 with renal cell carcinoma. V gene TRBV7-2 combines with J gene TRBJ1-6, with D possibly TRBD1 on 5 matching bases. CDR3 sequence: CASSLTGTDSPLHF. The CDR3 DNA sequence: TGTGCCAGCAGCTTGACGGGGACGGATTCACCCCTCCACTTT.